The 18 T cell receptor beta chains presented below share a single source sample, sequenced in a study of response to subunit inactivated influenza vaccine. TCRdb passed the RT-PCR reads through MiXCR, listing each CDR3 protein once. The sample has around 520,000 distinct CDR3 sequences, about 25% seen once; the top ten hold under 2.5%. The material sequenced was CD4+ T cells sorted from PBMCs, taken 4 to 6 days after vaccination. The receptors shown here come from a man aged 45-60 years who received an inactivated influenza vaccine.

The rearrangement links TRBV11-2 to TRBJ1-1; D gene uncertain. The V gene's germline CDR1 is SGHAT and CDR2 FQNNGV. Trimming pared 5 bases from V and 5 bases from J, leaving 21 bases between. CDR3 length: 16 amino acids. The CDR3 DNA reads as TGTGCCAGCAGCAGCACCCGCGATCCGAGGGAGACTGAAGCTTTCTTT. Translated, it gives CASSSTRDPRETEAFF. Using reference TRBV11-2 and TRBJ1-1 for the parts outside the CDR3, the full variable domain is EAGVAQSPRYKIIEKRQSVAFWCNPISGHATLYWYQQILGQGPKLLIQFQNNGVVDDSQLPKDRFSAERLKGVDSTLKIQPAKLEDSAVYLCASSSTRDPRETEAFFGQGTRLTVV.

There are a few counts of this clonotype. The chain combines TRBV14 with TRBJ2-1; 10 nucleotides align to TRBD2. This CDR3 region has 20 residues. V shed 0 bases, J shed 5 bases, and the junction held 16 bases outside the gene matches. Germline values: CDR1 SGHDN, CDR2 FVKESK. The CDR3 bases are TGTGCCAGCAGCCAAGATCATGTGACTAGCGGGCCCAAGCGGAACAATGAGCAGTTCTTC. Translation gives CASSQDHVTSGPKRNNEQFF.

The chain links TRBV20-1 to TRBJ2-3; possible D gene TRBD2, 6 bases. V lost 4 bases to trimming and J lost 4 bases, with 21 bases between them. Germline V gene data show CDR1 as DFQATT and CDR2 as SNEGSKA (reference sequence). The CDR3 is 16 residues long. The CDR3 DNA reads TGCAGTGCTACCCCTGTGGCGGGGTTTGACTCAGATACGCAGTATTTT. Its translation: CSATPVAGFDSDTQYF.

This clonotype turned up a few times. The chain is built from TRBV19 and TRBJ2-1; 7 bases line up with TRBD1. The V and J ends lost 6 bases and 6 bases, in that order; junction bases with no gene match: 11. CDR3 length: 15 amino acids. Germline CDR1 is LNHDA and CDR2 is SQIVND (reference sequence). In DNA form, the CDR3 reads TGTGCCAGTAGCCTGGATTCGACAGGGATCAATGAGCAGTTCTTC. Amino acid sequence: CASSLDSTGINEQFF.

This clonotype was detected a few times. The chain combines TRBV23-1 with TRBJ2-7; TRBD1 matches at 9 bases. TRBV23-1 is sorted into the ORF group, with uncertain function. V was pared by 2 bases and J by 0 bases, with 5 bases of the junction left unmatched. The CDR3 contains 16 residues. CDR3 loop: CASSQRTGDISYEQYF. CDR3 DNA: TGCGCCAGCAGTCAAAGGACAGGGGATATCTCCTACGAGCAGTACTTC.

The gene calls are TRBV20-1 and TRBJ2-1, with TRBD2 identical over 8 bases. V dropped 1 base and J dropped 3; count of bases not matched to a gene: 8. Germline V lookup: CDR1 DFQATT, CDR2 SNEGSKA (reference sequence). The CDR3 loop spans 16 amino acids. The CDR3 protein is CSARALAGKLYNEQFF. The DNA of the CDR3 is TGCAGTGCTAGAGCGTTAGCGGGGAAGCTCTACAATGAGCAGTTCTTC.

This clonotype was observed many times. The chain has TRBV20-1 and TRBJ1-1, with unresolved D. V gave up 0 bases and J gave up 2 bases, with 7 bases separating them. The germline gives CDR1 DFQATT, CDR2 SNEGSKA (reference sequence). The CDR3 runs 13 residues. The CDR3 region has the DNA TGCAGTGCTAGAGAAACCCCAAACACTGAAGCTTTCTTT. Its protein is CSARETPNTEAFF.

The chain carries TRBV7-6 and TRBJ2-2; 10 nucleotides agree with TRBD2. V lost 0 bases, J lost 1 base, and 17 bases stayed unmatched. The CDR3 extends over 22 amino acids. Germline CDR1 is SGHVS and CDR2 is FNYEAQ. The DNA for the CDR3 is TGTGCCAGCAGCTTAGCGCTAAAGAGTGTTCCTAGCGGGAGACAGAACACCGGGGAGCTGTTTTTT. Protein sequence: CASSLALKSVPSGRQNTGELFF.

This clonotype was observed a few times. The chain employs TRBV20-1 and TRBJ2-3; no definite D call. CDR1 and CDR2 from the germline V gene are DFQATT and SNEGSKA (reference sequence). V lost 2 bases to trimming and J lost 2 bases, with 14 bases between them. This CDR3 comprises 15 residues. The CDR3 region has the DNA TGCAGTGCTAGAACCCCGACTGGGTACACAGATACGCAGTATTTT. It yields the protein CSARTPTGYTDTQYF.

The chain joins TRBV20-1 to TRBJ1-2; D is undetermined. V lost 3 bases and J 2 bases, leaving 10 bases between the germline ends. Germline assignment: CDR1 DFQATT and CDR2 SNEGSKA (reference sequence). CDR3 length: 13 amino acids. CDR3 region: CSASWLPNYGYTF. The CDR3 bases are TGCAGTGCTAGTTGGTTACCCAACTATGGCTACACCTTC.

The DNA for the CDR3 is TGCAGTGCTAGAGATGGGGTAGCGGGCCAGGTTGAGCAGTTCTTC. Translation gives CSARDGVAGQVEQFF. The chain has TRBV20-1 and TRBJ2-1; 7 positions match TRBD2. CDR1 and CDR2 (germline): DFQATT, SNEGSKA (reference sequence). This CDR3 has 15 residues. Losses at the gene ends were 0 bases for V and 9 bases for J; bases not matched to a gene: 11.

The rearrangement uses TRBV4-1 and TRBJ2-5; D could derive from TRBD1 or TRBD2 (5 bases each). This CDR3 region has 15 residues. Germline loops: CDR1 MGHRA, CDR2 YSYEKL. Between the trimmed V and J ends, which lost 4 bases and 0 bases, there was a span of 12 bases. CDR3 sequence: CASSLGTRNQETQYF. CDR3 DNA: TGCGCCAGCAGCCTCGGGACCAGAAACCAAGAGACCCAGTACTTC.

This clonotype was seen only a few times. The gene calls are TRBV29-1 and TRBJ2-3; maybe TRBD2 (5 bases). There are 11 residues in the CDR3. Per the germline V gene, CDR1 is SQVTM and CDR2 is ANQGSEA. Trimming removed 8 bases from V and 7 bases from J, with 13 bases in between. CDR3 amino acids: CSLKEDHTQYF. CDR3 nucleotide sequence: TGCAGCCTCAAGGAGGACCATACGCAGTATTTT.

The chain uses TRBV20-1 and TRBJ1-1, with a weak D call TRBD1 (5 bases). CDR1 and CDR2 (germline): DFQATT, SNEGSKA (reference sequence). This CDR3 spans 13 amino acids. V dropped 6 bases and J dropped 5 bases, with 16 bases sitting between them. In DNA, the CDR3 is TGCAGTGCCGCACCAGGAGGGGATACTGAAGCTTTCTTT. As protein: CSAAPGGDTEAFF.

This clonotype was seen a few times. The CDR3 DNA reads TGCGCCAGCAGCTGGGGGTGGAGCGGGGGAACCAATGAGCAGTTCTTC. Its translation is CASSWGWSGGTNEQFF. V usage is TRBV5-1 and J usage is TRBJ2-1; 8 bases are a match to TRBD2. V lost 3 bases and J lost 6; bases outside the gene matches: 11. Germline V gene data show CDR1 as SGHRS and CDR2 as YFSETQ. CDR3 length equals 16 residues.

The sample holds a few counts of this clonotype. This sequence joins TRBV6-1 and TRBJ1-4, with a tentative D call TRBD1 (5 bases). Germline V gives CDR1 MNHNS, CDR2 SASEGT. Trimming cost V 6 bases and J 3 bases, with 14 bases left between them. The CDR3 is 15 residues long. The CDR3 reads CASRPSRDSNEKLFF. The CDR3 DNA reads TGTGCCAGCAGGCCGTCCCGGGACTCTAATGAAAAACTGTTTTTT.

The sample holds a few counts of this clonotype. J is TRBJ1-5 and V is TRBV20-1, with D perhaps matching TRBD1 (5 bases). The germline CDR1 and CDR2 sequences are DFQATT and SNEGSKA (reference sequence). The CDR3 loop spans 14 amino acids. Trimming removed 2 bases at V and 5 bases at J, with 13 bases between. The CDR3 nucleotides are TGCAGTGCTAGAATAAGGGGCGCGGATCAGCCCCAGCATTTT. Its protein product is CSARIRGADQPQHF.

This clonotype appeared a few times. The V and J genes are TRBV2 and TRBJ2-7; TRBD2 matches 15 bases. Losses at the gene ends were 6 bases for V and 8 bases for J; bases not matched to a gene: 5. CDR1 and CDR2 (germline): SNHLY, FYNNEI. The CDR3 contains 14 residues. The CDR3 region has the DNA TGTGCCAGCAGGGGACTAGCGGGAGGTGGGAAGCAGTACTTC. This sequence encodes CASRGLAGGGKQYF.